Following are 16 T cell receptor beta chains from one sample sequenced in a study of immune evolution from preneoplasia to lung adenocarcinoma. Sequenced by immunoSEQ multiplex PCR; TCRdb stores in-frame clones only, minus some. The table shows around 6,100 clones, with approximately 80% occurring only once. The sequenced sample was FFPE lung adenocarcinoma in situ tissue. These receptors were taken from a person in their sixties or seventies with lung adenocarcinoma.

A note on this clone: Other DNA sequences in this specimen translate into the identical CDR3. The J gene is TRBJ1-2, the V gene TRBV10-3; D is ambiguous. From germline, CDR1 is ENHRY and CDR2 SYGVKD. The V gene lost 7 bases and the J gene lost 2 bases, with 14 bases spanning the gap. The CDR3 is 14 amino acids. DNA for the CDR3: TGTGCCATCAATGGGCAGGTACGAAACTATGGCTACACCTTC. Translation gives CAINGQVRNYGYTF.

The rearrangement uses TRBV7-3 and TRBJ2-2; D is ambiguous. Trimming removed 3 bases from V and 2 bases from J, with 22 bases in between. Germline V CDR1 and CDR2: SGHTA, FQGTGA. The CDR3 contains 19 residues. CDR3 coding DNA: TGTGCCAGCAGCTTTTTTCCCCTAACGGCGCGGACCAACACCGGGGAGCTGTTTTTT. Translated: CASSFFPLTARTNTGELFF. Drawing the rest from reference TRBV7-3 and TRBJ2-2, the complete variable domain is GAGVSQTPSNKVTEKGKYVELRCDPISGHTALYWYRQSLGQGPEFLIYFQGTGAADDSGLPNDRFFAVRPEGSVSTLKIQRTERGDSAVYLCASSFFPLTARTNTGELFFGEGSRLTVL.

This clone was picked up one time. The genes are TRBV27 and TRBJ2-5; TRBD1 matches at 9 bases. Germline V lookup: CDR1 MNHEY, CDR2 SMNVEV (reference sequence). V was clipped by 7 bases and J by 5 bases; unmatched bases: 8. CDR3 size: 14 residues. The CDR3 DNA is TGTGCCAGCACCCAGACAGGGGGGTCGGAGACCCAGTACTTC. It encodes CASTQTGGSETQYF.

The chain uses TRBV7-8 and TRBJ1-5; D unresolved. The CDR3 is 12 residues long. In germline, CDR1 is SGHVS, CDR2 FQNEAQ. V lost 1 base and J lost 2, with 0 bases in between. CDR3 protein: CASSLGNQPQHF. The CDR3 DNA is TGTGCCAGCAGCTTAGGCAATCAGCCCCAGCATTTT.

The chain recombines TRBV27 with TRBJ1-5; weak D call: TRBD1 (5 bases). The CDR3 loop spans 14 amino acids. Germline CDR1 reads MNHEY; CDR2 reads SMNVEV (reference sequence). The V end lost 2 bases, the J end lost 3 bases, and 8 bases lay between the germline ends. CDR3 in DNA: TGTGCCAGCAGTTTAAGGGGATACAATCAGCCCCAGCATTTT. Amino acid sequence: CASSLRGYNQPQHF.

The chain uses TRBV5-6 and TRBJ2-3; D call uncertain. V was shortened by 1 base and J by 1 base, with 10 bases between the two germline ends. Germline lookup yields CDR1 SGHDT and CDR2 YYEEEE. This CDR3 contains 15 residues. The CDR3 region has the DNA TGTGCCAGCAGCTTGCAAGGGTTTCGCACAGATACGCAGTATTTT. Translation: CASSLQGFRTDTQYF.

The CDR3, as DNA: TGCGCCAGCAGCCAGGGATCCGTGGGTCCTCTCTACGAGCAGTACTTC. Translating gives CASSQGSVGPLYEQYF. The rearrangement links TRBV4-1 to TRBJ2-7, with no clear D. Between the trimmed V and J ends, which lost 3 bases and 3 bases, there was a span of 18 bases. Germline CDR1 reads MGHRA; CDR2 reads YSYEKL. CDR3 length: 16 residues.

This clone has only one observation. The chain employs TRBV9 and TRBJ2-5, with D tentatively TRBD1 or TRBD2 (5 bases each). CDR3 length: 14 amino acids. Looked up from germline, CDR1 is SGDLS and CDR2 is YYNGEE. Trimming removed 6 bases at V and 5 bases at J, with 17 bases between. CDR3 coding DNA: TGTGCCAGCAACCTGAATGGGGGTGGTGAGACCCAGTACTTC. It encodes CASNLNGGGETQYF.

The chain employs TRBV7-2 and TRBJ1-2; the D is unclear. The CDR3 is 17 amino acids. Germline lookup yields CDR1 SGHTA and CDR2 FQGNSA. V lost 1 base and J lost 4, with 19 bases in between. The CDR3: CASSLGVVGNKGYGYTF. The CDR3 bases are TGTGCCAGCAGCTTAGGAGTAGTAGGGAATAAAGGCTATGGCTACACCTTC.

The rearrangement uses TRBV30 and TRBJ1-1, with TRBD1 identical over 9 bases. CDR1 is GTSNPN and CDR2 is SVGIG in the germline V gene (reference sequence). V lost 3 bases, J lost 5 bases, and 4 bases stayed unmatched. The CDR3 sequence is 13 residues long. DNA for the CDR3: TGTGCCTGGAGCGGGACAGGGTGGACTGAAGCTTTCTTT. It yields the protein CAWSGTGWTEAFF.

The chain employs TRBV15 and TRBJ2-2; 7 bases align to TRBD2. Germline V lookup: CDR1 LNHNV, CDR2 YYDKDF (reference sequence). This CDR3 has 16 amino acids. Trimming cost V 0 bases and J 6 bases; bases outside gene matches: 7. The chain's CDR3 is CATSRDLAVRAGELFF. The DNA of the CDR3 is TGTGCCACCAGCAGAGATCTAGCGGTGAGAGCCGGGGAGCTGTTTTTT.

The chain recombines TRBV6-6 with TRBJ1-5, with D unclear. This CDR3 contains 13 residues. Trimming left V 2 bases short and J 5 bases short, with 7 bases between. Looked up from germline, CDR1 is MNHNY and CDR2 is SVGAGI (reference sequence). CDR3 protein: CASSYRLDQPQHF. CDR3 DNA: TGTGCCAGCAGTTACAGGTTGGATCAGCCCCAGCATTTT.

This clone is a singleton in its sample. The rearrangement joins TRBV5-5 to TRBJ2-7; no definite D call. From germline, CDR1 is SGHKS and CDR2 YYEKEE (reference sequence). V was pared by 0 bases and J by 4 bases, with 8 bases between. This CDR3 is built from 13 residues. The CDR3 sequence is CASSLAQTYEQYF. The CDR3 DNA reads as TGTGCCAGCAGCTTGGCGCAGACTTACGAGCAGTACTTC. The whole variable domain, filled in from reference TRBV5-5 and TRBJ2-7, reads DAGVTQSPTHLIKTRGQQVTLRCSPISGHKSVSWYQQVLGQGPQFIFQYYEKEERGRGNFPDRFSARQFPNYSSELNVNALLLGDSALYLCASSLAQTYEQYFGPGTRLTVT.

This clone has only a few counts. The chain employs TRBV5-1 and TRBJ1-5, with D maybe TRBD1 (6 bases). CDR1 is SGHRS, CDR2 YFSETQ, per germline. The CDR3 covers 13 residues. Trimming shortened V by 0 bases and J by 9 bases, and 10 bases separated the two germline ends. CDR3 DNA sequence: TGCGCCAGCAGCTTGGAGGGGGATCGGCCCCAGCATTTT. Its protein is CASSLEGDRPQHF.

The gene calls are TRBV12-2 and TRBJ2-7; the D segment call TRBD2 is taken from the table without a DNA check. TRBV12-2 is termed a pseudogene. The CDR3 has 13 residues. In DNA, the CDR3 is TGTGCAAGTCGCCTAATAGCGTACGACGAGCAGTACTTC. This encodes CASRLIAYDEQYF.

About this clone: Germline is not matched at one junction end, which may reflect a read error. The genes are TRBV5-1 and TRBJ2-5, with D perhaps matching TRBD1 or TRBD2 (6 bases each). Germline loops: CDR1 SGHRS, CDR2 YFSETQ. The CDR3 length is 16 residues. The CDR3 is CANSLEGVHRQETQYF. CDR3 nucleotides: TGCGCCAACAGCTTGGAGGGGGTTCACCGCCAAGAGACCCAGTACTTC.